These T cell receptor beta chains were read from a single sample in a study of cytotoxic CD8 clonotypes in ibrutinib-treated CLL. Some clones are missing from TCRdb's copy, which holds only in-frame ones; the method was immunoSEQ multiplex PCR. The sample contains approximately 150,000 clones, about 88% of which appear only once. The sample was PBMCs, taken at disease progression, from a patient treated with ibrutinib. These receptors originate from a human donor with chronic lymphocytic leukemia. Each CDR3 is given with its conserved first and last residue. A D gene is named only where the DNA matches it firmly. The listing skips clone size in some rows; elsewhere it reads once, few, many or a size class.

j_gene: TRBJ1-2
abundance: NA
d_gene: NA
v_gene: TRBV18
CDR3aa: CASSPPESNYGYTF
CDR3nt: TGTGCCAGCTCACCACCGGAATCTAACTATGGCTACACCTTC

j_gene: TRBJ2-1
abundance: NA
d_gene: NA
v_gene: TRBV4-1
CDR3aa: CASSQFRSRNEQFF
CDR3nt: TGCGCCAGCAGCCAATTTAGATCACGGAATGAGCAGTTCTTC

j_gene: TRBJ1-4
abundance: NA
d_gene: NA
v_gene: TRBV6-5
CDR3aa: CASSHDGRNEKLFF
CDR3nt: TGTGCCAGCAGTCACGACGGGAGGAATGAAAAACTGTTTTTT

j_gene: TRBJ1-2
abundance: NA
d_gene: NA
v_gene: TRBV27
CDR3aa: CASRREDYGYTF
CDR3nt: TGTGCCAGCCGGAGGGAAGACTATGGCTACACCTTC

j_gene: TRBJ2-1
abundance: NA
d_gene: TRBD2
v_gene: TRBV9
CDR3aa: CASSPQGVTSGVNNEQFF
CDR3nt: TGTGCCAGCAGCCCTCAGGGGGTGACTAGCGGGGTAAACAATGAGCAGTTCTTC

j_gene: TRBJ2-1
abundance: NA
d_gene: NA
v_gene: TRBV19
CDR3aa: CASSIGRGDEQFF
CDR3nt: TGTGCCAGTAGTATAGGCAGGGGGGATGAGCAGTTCTTC

j_gene: TRBJ1-4
abundance: once
d_gene: TRBD1
v_gene: TRBV19
CDR3aa: CASSRDSKEKLFF
CDR3nt: TGTGCCAGTAGCCGGGACAGCAAGGAAAAACTGTTTTTT

j_gene: TRBJ2-7
abundance: NA
d_gene: TRBD1
v_gene: TRBV5-1
CDR3aa: CASSLAGTGNLQYF
CDR3nt: TGCGCCAGCAGCTTGGCTGGGACAGGGAATTTGCAGTACTTC

j_gene: TRBJ1-4
abundance: once
d_gene: NA
v_gene: TRBV11-1
CDR3aa: CASSLGHHATNEKLFF
CDR3nt: TGTGCCAGCAGCTTAGGACACCATGCAACTAATGAAAAACTGTTTTTT

j_gene: TRBJ1-2
abundance: NA
d_gene: TRBD1
v_gene: TRBV28
CDR3aa: CASRTPSTGVGGYTF
CDR3nt: TGTGCCAGCAGAACCCCATCGACAGGGGTTGGTGGCTACACCTTC

j_gene: TRBJ2-2
abundance: NA
d_gene: NA
v_gene: TRBV5-4
CDR3aa: CASSLLSGVTGELFF
CDR3nt: TGTGCCAGCAGCTTGTTATCGGGAGTCACCGGGGAGCTGTTTTTT

j_gene: TRBJ2-5
abundance: once
d_gene: TRBD2
v_gene: TRBV4-2
CDR3aa: CASSQDLGGGYQETQYF
CDR3nt: TGTGCCAGCAGCCAAGATCTCGGCGGGGGGTACCAAGAGACCCAGTACTTC

j_gene: TRBJ2-7
abundance: NA
d_gene: NA
v_gene: TRBV19
CDR3aa: CASSIQAGYEQYF
CDR3nt: TGTGCCAGTAGTATCCAAGCGGGCTACGAGCAGTACTTC

j_gene: TRBJ1-5
abundance: once
d_gene: NA
v_gene: TRBV11-2
CDR3aa: CASSPQPGQPQHF
CDR3nt: TGTGCCAGCAGCCCGCAACCGGGCCAGCCCCAGCATTTT

j_gene: TRBJ2-1
abundance: NA
d_gene: TRBD2
v_gene: TRBV5-4
CDR3aa: CASSYPGGYNEQFF
CDR3nt: TGTGCCAGCAGCTATCCGGGAGGCTACAATGAGCAGTTCTTC

j_gene: TRBJ1-2
abundance: NA
d_gene: TRBD1
v_gene: TRBV19
CDR3aa: CASSRGQAIPYYGYTF
CDR3nt: TGTGCCAGTAGTCGGGGACAGGCCATTCCTTACTATGGCTACACCTTC

j_gene: TRBJ2-7
abundance: NA
d_gene: TRBD1
v_gene: TRBV7-2
CDR3aa: CASSLGDRGYEQYF
CDR3nt: TGTGCCAGCAGCTTAGGGGACAGGGGATACGAGCAGTACTTC

j_gene: TRBJ2-2
abundance: NA
d_gene: TRBD1
v_gene: TRBV9
CDR3aa: CASTVGTDNTGELFF
CDR3nt: TGTGCCAGCACCGTTGGGACAGATAACACCGGGGAGCTGTTTTTT

j_gene: TRBJ1-5
abundance: NA
d_gene: NA
v_gene: TRBV7-8
CDR3aa: CASSPLGTQYSNQPQHF
CDR3nt: TGTGCCAGCAGCCCCCTCGGGACACAGTATAGCAATCAGCCCCAGCATTTT

j_gene: TRBJ2-7
abundance: NA
d_gene: NA
v_gene: TRBV15
CDR3aa: CATSKSMGLDLYEQYF
CDR3nt: TGTGCCACCAGCAAAAGCATGGGGCTCGACCTCTACGAGCAGTACTTC

j_gene: TRBJ2-7
abundance: few
d_gene: TRBD2
v_gene: TRBV7-2
CDR3aa: CASSPSRTSGSYEQYF
CDR3nt: TGTGCCAGCAGCCCGAGTCGGACTAGCGGGAGTTACGAGCAGTACTTC

j_gene: TRBJ2-5
abundance: once
d_gene: NA
v_gene: TRBV6-5
CDR3aa: CASSYRGRFGETQYF
CDR3nt: TGTGCCAGCAGTTACCGGGGACGATTCGGGGAGACCCAGTACTTC

j_gene: TRBJ2-7
abundance: NA
d_gene: TRBD2
v_gene: TRBV11-2
CDR3aa: CASSSGPREVLTYEQYF
CDR3nt: TGTGCCAGCAGCTCGGGTCCCCGGGAGGTCCTTACCTACGAGCAGTACTTC

j_gene: TRBJ2-7
abundance: NA
d_gene: NA
v_gene: TRBV28
CDR3aa: CASSYPARALYEQYF
CDR3nt: TGTGCCAGCAGTTACCCAGCACGCGCGCTTTACGAGCAGTACTTC

j_gene: TRBJ1-1
abundance: NA
d_gene: TRBD1
v_gene: TRBV7-9
CDR3aa: CASSLTGTGGNTEAFF
CDR3nt: TGTGCCAGCAGCTTAACAGGGACAGGGGGGAACACTGAAGCTTTCTTT

j_gene: TRBJ2-5
abundance: NA
d_gene: TRBD1
v_gene: TRBV28
CDR3aa: CASSWDRGQETQYF
CDR3nt: TGTGCCAGCAGCTGGGACAGGGGGCAAGAGACCCAGTACTTC

j_gene: TRBJ1-4
abundance: NA
d_gene: TRBD1
v_gene: TRBV9
CDR3aa: CASSMGQGARNEKLFF
CDR3nt: TGTGCCAGCAGCATGGGACAGGGGGCGCGTAATGAAAAACTGTTTTTT